This T cell receptor beta chain appears in the sequencing data of a study of technical replicates of blood from a few donors. Data came from immunoSEQ multiplex PCR; TCRdb stores just in-frame clones and leaves some out. The table has nearly 80,000 clones, about 96% seen once. The J segment lost 0 bases and the V segment lost 5 bases, leaving 7 bases of the junction unmatched. The CDR3 is made up of 16 amino acids. Germline CDR1 is MDHEN and CDR2 is SYDVKM. The sample comprised T cells isolated from PBMCs. The chain combines TRBV28 with TRBJ2-5, with 9 bases that match TRBD2. The sequence was collected from a human donor in good health. The CDR3 DNA is TGTGCCAGCAGTCTCGGACTAGCGTCGAACCAAGAGACCCAGTACTTC. Translated, it gives CASSLGLASNQETQYF. Full variable domain (outside the CDR3, taken from reference TRBV28 and TRBJ2-5): DVKVTQSSRYLVKRTGEKVFLECVQDMDHENMFWYRQDPGLGLRLIYFSYDVKMKEKGDIPEGYSVSREKKERFSLILESASTNQTSMYLCASSLGLASNQETQYFGPGTRLLVL.